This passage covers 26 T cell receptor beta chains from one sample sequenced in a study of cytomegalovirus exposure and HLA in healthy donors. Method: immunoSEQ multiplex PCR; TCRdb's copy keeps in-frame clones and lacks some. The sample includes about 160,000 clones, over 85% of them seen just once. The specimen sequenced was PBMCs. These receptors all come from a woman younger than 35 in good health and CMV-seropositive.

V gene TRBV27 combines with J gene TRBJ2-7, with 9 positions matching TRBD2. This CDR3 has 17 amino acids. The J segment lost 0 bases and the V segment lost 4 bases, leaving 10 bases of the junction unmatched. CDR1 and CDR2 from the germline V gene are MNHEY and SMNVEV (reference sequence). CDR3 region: CASSSTGTSWDSYEQYF. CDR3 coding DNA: TGTGCCAGCAGTTCCACCGGGACTAGCTGGGACTCCTACGAGCAGTACTTC.

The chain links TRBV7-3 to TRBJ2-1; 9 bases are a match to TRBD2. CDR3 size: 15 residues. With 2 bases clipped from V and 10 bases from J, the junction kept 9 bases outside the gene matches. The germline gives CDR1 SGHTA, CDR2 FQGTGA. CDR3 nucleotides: TGTGCCAGCAGCTTACTGTTAGCGGGAGTAGGAGAGCAGTTCTTC. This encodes CASSLLLAGVGEQFF. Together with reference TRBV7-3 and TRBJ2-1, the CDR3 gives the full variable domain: GAGVSQTPSNKVTEKGKYVELRCDPISGHTALYWYRQSLGQGPEFLIYFQGTGAADDSGLPNDRFFAVRPEGSVSTLKIQRTERGDSAVYLCASSLLLAGVGEQFFGPGTRLTVL.

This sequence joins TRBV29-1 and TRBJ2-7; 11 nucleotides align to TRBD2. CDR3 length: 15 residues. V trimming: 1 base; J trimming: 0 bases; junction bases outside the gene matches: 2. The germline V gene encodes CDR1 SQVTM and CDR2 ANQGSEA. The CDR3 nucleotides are TGCAGCGTTGAAGGACTAGCGGGATTCTCCTACGAGCAGTACTTC. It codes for CSVEGLAGFSYEQYF.

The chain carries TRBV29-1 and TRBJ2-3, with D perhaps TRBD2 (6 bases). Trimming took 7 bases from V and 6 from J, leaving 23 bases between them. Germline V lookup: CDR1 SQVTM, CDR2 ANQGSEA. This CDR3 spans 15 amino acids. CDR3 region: CSAQLAALYADTQYF. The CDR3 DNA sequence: TGCAGCGCCCAACTAGCTGCACTGTATGCGGATACGCAGTATTTT.

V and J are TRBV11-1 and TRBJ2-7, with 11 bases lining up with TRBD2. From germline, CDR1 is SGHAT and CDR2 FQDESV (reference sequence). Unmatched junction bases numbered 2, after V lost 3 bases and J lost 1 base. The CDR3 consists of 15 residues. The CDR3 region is CASSFRLAGSYEQYF. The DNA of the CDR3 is TGTGCCAGCAGCTTTAGACTAGCGGGATCCTACGAGCAGTACTTC.

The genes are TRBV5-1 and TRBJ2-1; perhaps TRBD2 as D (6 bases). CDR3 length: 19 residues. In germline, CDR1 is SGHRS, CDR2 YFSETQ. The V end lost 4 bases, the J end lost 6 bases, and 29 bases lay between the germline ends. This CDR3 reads CASSRLGGGILARSNEQFF. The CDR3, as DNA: TGCGCCAGCAGCCGCCTAGGTGGGGGAATCCTAGCGAGGAGCAATGAGCAGTTCTTC. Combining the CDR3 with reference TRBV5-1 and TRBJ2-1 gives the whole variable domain KAGVTQTPRYLIKTRGQQVTLSCSPISGHRSVSWYQQTPGQGLQFLFEYFSETQRNKGNFPGRFSGRQFSNSRSEMNVSTLELGDSALYLCASSRLGGGILARSNEQFFGPGTRLTVL.

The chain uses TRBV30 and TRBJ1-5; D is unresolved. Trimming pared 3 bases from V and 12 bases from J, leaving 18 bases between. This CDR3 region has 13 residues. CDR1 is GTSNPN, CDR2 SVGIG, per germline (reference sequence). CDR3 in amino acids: CAWSPLPGEFQHF. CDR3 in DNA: TGTGCCTGGAGCCCCCTTCCGGGAGAATTCCAGCATTTT.

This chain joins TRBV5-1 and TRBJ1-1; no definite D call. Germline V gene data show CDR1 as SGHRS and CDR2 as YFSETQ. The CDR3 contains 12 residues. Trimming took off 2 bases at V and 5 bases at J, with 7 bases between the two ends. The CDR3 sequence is CASSLSTTEAFF. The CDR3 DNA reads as TGCGCCAGCAGCTTATCGACAACTGAAGCTTTCTTT.

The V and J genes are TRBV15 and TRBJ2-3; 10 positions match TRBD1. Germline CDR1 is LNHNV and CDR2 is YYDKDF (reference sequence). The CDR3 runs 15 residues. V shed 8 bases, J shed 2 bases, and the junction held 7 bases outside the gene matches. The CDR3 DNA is TGTGCCACCCTCGCCGGGACAGGGGACACAGATACGCAGTATTTT. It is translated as CATLAGTGDTDTQYF.

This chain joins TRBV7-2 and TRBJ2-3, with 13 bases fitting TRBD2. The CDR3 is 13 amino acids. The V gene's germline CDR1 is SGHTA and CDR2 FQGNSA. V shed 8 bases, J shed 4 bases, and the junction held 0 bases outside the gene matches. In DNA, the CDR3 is TGTGCCAGCGGACTAGCGGGAGCAGATACGCAGTATTTT. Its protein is CASGLAGADTQYF. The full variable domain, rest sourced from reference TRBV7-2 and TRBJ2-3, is GAGVSQSPSNKVTEKGKDVELRCDPISGHTALYWYRQSLGQGLEFLIYFQGNSAPDKSGLPSDRFSAERTGGSVSTLTIQRTQQEDSAVYLCASGLAGADTQYFGPGTRLTVL.

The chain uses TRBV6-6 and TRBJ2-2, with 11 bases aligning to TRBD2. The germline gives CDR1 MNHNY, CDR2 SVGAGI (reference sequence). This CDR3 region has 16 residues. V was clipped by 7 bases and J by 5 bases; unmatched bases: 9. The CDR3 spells CASIPPSGRLTGELFF. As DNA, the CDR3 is TGTGCCAGCATTCCCCCTAGCGGGAGGTTAACCGGGGAGCTGTTTTTT.

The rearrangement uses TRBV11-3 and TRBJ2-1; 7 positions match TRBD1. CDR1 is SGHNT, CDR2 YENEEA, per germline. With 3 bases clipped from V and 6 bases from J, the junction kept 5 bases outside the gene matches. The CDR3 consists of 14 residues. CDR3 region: CASSFRGSGNEQFF. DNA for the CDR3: TGTGCCAGCAGCTTCAGGGGGTCGGGCAATGAGCAGTTCTTC.

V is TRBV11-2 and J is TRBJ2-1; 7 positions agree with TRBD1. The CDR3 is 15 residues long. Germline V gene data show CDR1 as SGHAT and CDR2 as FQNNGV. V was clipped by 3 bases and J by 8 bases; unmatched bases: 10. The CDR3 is CASSFRGREEDEQFF. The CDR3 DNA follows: TGTGCCAGCAGCTTCAGGGGGAGAGAGGAGGATGAGCAGTTCTTC.

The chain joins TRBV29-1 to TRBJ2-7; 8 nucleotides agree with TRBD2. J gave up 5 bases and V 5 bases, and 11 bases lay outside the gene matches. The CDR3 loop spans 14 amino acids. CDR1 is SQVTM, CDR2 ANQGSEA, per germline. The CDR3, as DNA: TGCAGCGTTCCGGCCAGCGGGAGTACCGACGAGCAGTACTTC. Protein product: CSVPASGSTDEQYF.

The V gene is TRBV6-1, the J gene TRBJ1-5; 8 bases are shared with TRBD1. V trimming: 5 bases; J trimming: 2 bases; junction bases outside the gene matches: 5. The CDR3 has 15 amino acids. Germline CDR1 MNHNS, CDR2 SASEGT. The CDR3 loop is CASSPLDRGNQPQHF. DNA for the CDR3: TGTGCCAGCAGTCCCTTGGACAGGGGCAATCAGCCCCAGCATTTT.

The CDR3 nucleotides read TGTGCCAGCAGTACCTCGGACAGGGTTCGCGAGCAGTACTTC. This translates into CASSTSDRVREQYF. The chain joins TRBV27 to TRBJ2-7, with 8 bases aligning to TRBD1. The CDR3 contains 14 residues. CDR1 MNHEY and CDR2 SMNVEV come from the germline V gene (reference sequence). Trimming at V came to 5 bases and at J to 6 bases, leaving 9 bases not matched to a gene.

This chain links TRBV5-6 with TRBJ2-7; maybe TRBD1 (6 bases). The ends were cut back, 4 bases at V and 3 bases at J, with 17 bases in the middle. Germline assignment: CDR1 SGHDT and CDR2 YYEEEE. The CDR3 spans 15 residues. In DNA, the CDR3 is TGTGCCAGCAGCCTTGTAGGGGGAGTCTTCTACGAGCAGTACTTC. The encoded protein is CASSLVGGVFYEQYF.

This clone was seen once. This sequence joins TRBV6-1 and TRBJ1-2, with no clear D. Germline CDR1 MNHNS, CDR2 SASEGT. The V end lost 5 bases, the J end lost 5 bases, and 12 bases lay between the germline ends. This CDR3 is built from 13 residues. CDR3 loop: CASSLERVYGYTF. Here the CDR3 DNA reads TGTGCCAGCAGTCTAGAGAGGGTATATGGCTACACCTTC.

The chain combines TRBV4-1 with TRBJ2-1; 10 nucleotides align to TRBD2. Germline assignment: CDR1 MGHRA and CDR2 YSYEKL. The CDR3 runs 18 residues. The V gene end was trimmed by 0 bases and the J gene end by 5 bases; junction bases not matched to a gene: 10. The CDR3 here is CASSQESLAGVTDNEQFF. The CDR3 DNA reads TGCGCCAGCAGCCAAGAATCGCTAGCGGGGGTCACGGACAATGAGCAGTTCTTC.

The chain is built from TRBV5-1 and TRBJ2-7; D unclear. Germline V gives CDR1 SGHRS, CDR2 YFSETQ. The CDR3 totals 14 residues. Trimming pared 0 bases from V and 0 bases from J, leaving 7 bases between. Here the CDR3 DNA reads TGCGCCAGCAGCTTGGGAGGCGCCTCCTACGAGCAGTACTTC. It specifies CASSLGGASYEQYF.

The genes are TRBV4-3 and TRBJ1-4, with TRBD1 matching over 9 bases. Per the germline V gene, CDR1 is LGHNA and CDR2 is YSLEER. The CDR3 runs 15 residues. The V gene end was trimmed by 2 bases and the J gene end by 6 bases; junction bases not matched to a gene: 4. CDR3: CASSQQTGGHEKLFF. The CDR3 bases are TGCGCCAGCAGCCAACAGACAGGGGGGCATGAAAAACTGTTTTTT.

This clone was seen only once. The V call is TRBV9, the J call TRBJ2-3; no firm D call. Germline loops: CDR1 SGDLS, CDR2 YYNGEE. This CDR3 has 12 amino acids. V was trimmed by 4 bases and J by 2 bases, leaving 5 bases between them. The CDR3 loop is CASSPYTDTQYF. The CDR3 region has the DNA TGTGCCAGCAGCCCCTACACAGATACGCAGTATTTT.

CDR3 protein: CASRTGTWAYEQYF. CDR3 nucleotides: TGCGCCAGCAGGACAGGGACCTGGGCCTACGAGCAGTACTTC. The chain is built from TRBV5-1 and TRBJ2-7; the match to TRBD1 covers 7 bases. The CDR3 contains 14 residues. The ends lost 5 bases at V and 2 bases at J; junction bases unmatched: 7. The germline CDR1 and CDR2 sequences are SGHRS and YFSETQ.

The CDR3: CASSQDRVGNTEAFF. CDR3 DNA: TGCGCCAGCAGCCAAGATCGGGTCGGGAACACTGAAGCTTTCTTT. The genes are TRBV4-3 and TRBJ1-1; D remains ambiguous. V gave up 0 bases and J gave up 1 base, with 9 bases separating them. The CDR3 covers 15 residues. Looked up from germline, CDR1 is LGHNA and CDR2 is YSLEER.

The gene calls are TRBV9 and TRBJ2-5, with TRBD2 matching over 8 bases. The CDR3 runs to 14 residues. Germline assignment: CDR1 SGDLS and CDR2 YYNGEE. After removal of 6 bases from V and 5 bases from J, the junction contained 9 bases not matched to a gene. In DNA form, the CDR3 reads TGTGCCAGCAATCGAGCGGGAGTGTGGGAGACCCAGTACTTC. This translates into CASNRAGVWETQYF. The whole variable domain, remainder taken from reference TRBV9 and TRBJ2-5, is DSGVTQTPKHLITATGQRVTLRCSPRSGDLSVYWYQQSLDQGLQFLIQYYNGEERAKGNILERFSAQQFPDLHSELNLSSLELGDSALYFCASNRAGVWETQYFGPGTRLLVL.

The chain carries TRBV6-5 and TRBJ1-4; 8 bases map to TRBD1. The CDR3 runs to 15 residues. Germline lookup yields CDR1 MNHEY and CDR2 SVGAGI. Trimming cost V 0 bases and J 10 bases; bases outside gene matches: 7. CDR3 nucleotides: TGTGCCAGCAGTTACTCCGACAGGGGAGTCGGAAAACTGTTTTTT. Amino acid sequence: CASSYSDRGVGKLFF.